This TCR beta chain was recorded in a study of cytomegalovirus exposure and HLA in healthy donors. Study in general: Of fewer than 450 genotyped donors, about 81% clustered with self-reported Caucasian donors.

In its sample, this clone was seen a few times. Its antigen is as yet unknown. Both 60 Vbeta primers and 13 Jbeta primers went into the PCR. Repertoires were generated with immunoSEQ multiplex PCR, while TCRdb's copy carries only in-frame clones and drops some. The sample has 150,000 to 200,000 clones; 70% to 90% are singletons. Study-level points and caveats: Reports state that TCR beta sequences accurately predicted most subjects' HLA-A and HLA-B alleles. Analysis was carried out at a later point, and it linked a missense DCLRE1C variant to TCR beta V- and J-gene trimming.

Germline CDR1 MNHEY, CDR2 SVGAGI. With V trimmed by 5 bases and J by 8 bases, 8 bases remained unmatched. The CDR3 is made up of 14 amino acids. The TCR originated in a woman aged 18-29 years in good health and CMV-seropositive. V is TRBV6-5 and J is TRBJ1-4; 7 nucleotides agree with TRBD1. Sample: PBMCs. The CDR3 protein is CASSPGTVNEKLFF. CDR3 DNA sequence: TGTGCCAGCAGTCCCGGGACAGTAAACGAAAAACTGTTTTTT.